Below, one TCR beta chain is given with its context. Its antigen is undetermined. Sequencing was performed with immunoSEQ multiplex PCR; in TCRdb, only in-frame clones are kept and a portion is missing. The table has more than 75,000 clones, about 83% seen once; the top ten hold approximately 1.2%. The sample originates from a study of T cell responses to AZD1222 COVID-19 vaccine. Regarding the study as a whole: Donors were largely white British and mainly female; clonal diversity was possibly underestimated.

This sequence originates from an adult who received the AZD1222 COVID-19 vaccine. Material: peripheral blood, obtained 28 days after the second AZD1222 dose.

DNA of the CDR3: TGTGCCAGCAGTGAAGCGGGACAGCAGGGCAATCAGCCCCAGCATTTT. It translates to CASSEAGQQGNQPQHF. The chain carries TRBV6-1 and TRBJ1-5, with 7 bases that match TRBD1. With 0 bases clipped from V and 2 bases from J, the junction kept 4 bases outside the gene matches. The germline V gene encodes CDR1 MNHNS and CDR2 SASEGT. This CDR3 has 16 residues.